This section outlines one T cell receptor beta chain sequence together with its context. Its antigen is as yet unknown. Lacking the conserved final phenylalanine or tryptophan, this CDR3 likely reflects a read error. PCR was performed a second time for roughly 7 to 11 cycles using a sample-barcoded 5' primer and a J-beta primer mix. From the 5' RACE reads, TCRdb called clonotypes with MiXCR, one entry per CDR3 protein. The sample shows some 760,000 distinct CDR3 sequences, around 25% of them seen only once. This entry comes from a study of blood T cells in healthy people across ages. Points from the study as a whole: Correlation between TCR beta diversity and naive T cell percentage was strong.

Germline CDR1 SGHTA, CDR2 FQGNSA. The CDR3 loop spans 12 amino acids. These same data were also listed under a study on T cells of mothers and their children.

The sequence came from a boy between 10 and 17 years old in good health. The sequencing input was blood. V usage is TRBV7-2 and J usage is TRBJ2-1; D is ambiguous. TRBJ2-7 matches the DNA end more closely, so the J call is doubtful. CDR3: CASSQSSYEQYS. CDR3 nucleotides: TGTGCCAGCAGCCAGAGCTCCTACGAGCAGTACTCC.